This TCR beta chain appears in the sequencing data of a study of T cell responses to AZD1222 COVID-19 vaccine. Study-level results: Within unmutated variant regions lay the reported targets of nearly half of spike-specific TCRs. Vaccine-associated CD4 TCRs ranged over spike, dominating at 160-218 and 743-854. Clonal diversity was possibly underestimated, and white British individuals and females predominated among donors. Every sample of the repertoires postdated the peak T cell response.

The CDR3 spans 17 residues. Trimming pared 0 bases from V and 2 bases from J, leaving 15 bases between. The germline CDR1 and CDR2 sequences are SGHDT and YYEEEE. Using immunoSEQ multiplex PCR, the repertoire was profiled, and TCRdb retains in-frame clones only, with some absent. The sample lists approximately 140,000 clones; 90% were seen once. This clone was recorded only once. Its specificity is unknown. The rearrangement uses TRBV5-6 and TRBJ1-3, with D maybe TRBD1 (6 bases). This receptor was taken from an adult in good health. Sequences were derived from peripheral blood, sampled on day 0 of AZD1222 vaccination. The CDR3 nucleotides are TGTGCCAGCAGCTTGGTTTCCAGGGGAAGGACTGGAAACACCATATATTTT. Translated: CASSLVSRGRTGNTIYF.